This T cell receptor beta chain was sequenced during a study of shared clonotypes between healthy human individuals. This CDR3 spans 12 amino acids. Germline CDR1 is ENHRY and CDR2 is SYGVKD. V gave up 11 bases and J gave up 6 bases, with 17 bases separating them. Deep-level settings were used for running the assay. Per the study methods: With immunoSEQ giving junction-only sequences and no quality scores, filtering differed. Sequenced by immunoSEQ multiplex PCR; TCRdb stores in-frame clones only, minus some. V, J and clone size were drawn from that table, and D and trimming were deduced from the DNA. The table lists about half a million clones, approximately 84% of them singletons. All donors qualified as healthy HIV-negative adults and had experienced no recent acute infections or vaccinations.

The sequence came from a woman between 35 and 50 years old in good health. Some clones in this sample may be carry-over from other donors' samples. What was sequenced was PBMCs. The chain employs TRBV10-3 and TRBJ2-7; the D gene is possibly TRBD1 (5 bases). DNA of the CDR3: TGTGCCGTAACACCCACAGGCGGCGAGCAGTACTTC. Protein: CAVTPTGGEQYF.